The clone carrying this T cell receptor (beta chain) was counted a single time. The germline CDR1 and CDR2 sequences are GTSNPN and SVGIG (reference sequence). This CDR3 is built from 13 residues. V was shortened by 4 bases and J by 1 base, with 10 bases between the two germline ends. These data come from a study of cytomegalovirus exposure and HLA in healthy donors. The study ran its PCR with 60 Vbeta and 13 Jbeta primers. TCRdb's copy holds only in-frame clones and misses some; the assay was immunoSEQ multiplex PCR. The repertoire includes roughly 140,000 clones, just under 70% of them detected once, and around 4.7% sits in the top ten.

The gene calls are TRBV30 and TRBJ1-1, with D unresolved. The sequence was obtained from a man aged 60 to 75 in good health and CMV-seronegative. The sample was PBMCs. The CDR3: CAWTQTQNTEAFF. The CDR3 DNA reads as TGTGCCTGGACCCAGACACAGAACACTGAAGCTTTCTTT.